This T cell receptor (beta chain) is drawn from a study of CD8 T cells in Susac syndrome. This clonotype has a single count. The V gene's germline CDR1 is SGHVS and CDR2 FNYEAQ. CDR3 length: 13 residues. The V gene lost 6 bases and the J gene lost 1 base, with 10 bases spanning the gap. RNA totalling about 0.45 to 1 ug underwent reverse transcription with random hexamers. TCRdb redid the calling of the immunoSEQ multiplex PCR reads with MiXCR, one entry per CDR3 protein. The table has some 180,000 distinct CDR3 sequences, roughly 94% seen once. The V gene is TRBV7-6, the J gene TRBJ2-7, with D uncertain. The sequenced sample was CD4+ T cells from PBMCs. The clonotype comes from a human donor with Susac syndrome. In nucleotides, the CDR3 is TGTGCCAGCAGACCCGACCCTTCCTACGAGCAGTACTTC. The encoded protein is CASRPDPSYEQYF.